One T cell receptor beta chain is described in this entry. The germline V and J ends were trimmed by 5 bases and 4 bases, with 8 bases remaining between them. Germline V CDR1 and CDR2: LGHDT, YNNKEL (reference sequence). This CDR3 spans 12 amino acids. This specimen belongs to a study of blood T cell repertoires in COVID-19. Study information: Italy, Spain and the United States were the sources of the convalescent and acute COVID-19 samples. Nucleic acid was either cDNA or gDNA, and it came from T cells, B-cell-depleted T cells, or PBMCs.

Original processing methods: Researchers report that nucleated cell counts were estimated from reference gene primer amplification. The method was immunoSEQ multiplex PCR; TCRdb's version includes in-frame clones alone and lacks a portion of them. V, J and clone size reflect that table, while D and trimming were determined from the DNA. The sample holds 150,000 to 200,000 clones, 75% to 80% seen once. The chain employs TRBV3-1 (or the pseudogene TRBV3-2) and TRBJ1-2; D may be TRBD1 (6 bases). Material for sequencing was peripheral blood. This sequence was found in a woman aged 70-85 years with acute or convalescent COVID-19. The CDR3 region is CASSGQIYGYTF. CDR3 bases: TGTGCCAGCAGCGGACAGATCTATGGCTACACCTTC.